This T cell receptor (beta chain) was identified during a study of blood T cell repertoires in COVID-19. The wider study: Sources were T cells, B-cell-depleted T cells, or PBMCs; the material itself was cDNA or gDNA.

Original processing notes: It was from reference gene primer amplification that nucleated cell counts were estimated. The data were produced by immunoSEQ multiplex PCR, yet TCRdb's version contains in-frame clones alone and is incomplete. Clonal size and the V and J genes are those of that table, whereas D and trimming came from the DNA. The table has under 150,000 clones, less than 90% seen once. Germline loops: CDR1 PRHDT, CDR2 FYEKMQ (reference sequence). V dropped 5 bases and J dropped 8 bases, with 13 bases sitting between them. The CDR3 consists of 13 residues. Enrollees, about 18 to 95 years old, lived in 25 or so US areas. Recovered status in Cohort 3 required two negative PCRs, clearance, or symptom resolution.

Sequencing input: PBMCs or T cells enriched from blood (not recorded which). The chain recombines TRBV13 with TRBJ2-4; a possible D gene is TRBD2 (5 bases). This TCR was recovered from a young man who had recovered from COVID-19. The CDR3 is CASSLAVGDIQYF. The CDR3 nucleotides read TGTGCCAGCAGCCTGGCGGTCGGGGACATTCAGTACTTC.